This passage covers 27 T cell receptor beta chains from one sample sequenced in a study of stem cell transplantation in POMP-related autoinflammatory disease. Profiling relied on immunoSEQ multiplex PCR, and the TCRdb table lists in-frame clones only, not all of them. The sample records about 26,000 clones, 82% being singletons. The sample was CD4+ T cells from PBMCs, taken before stem cell transplantation. These receptors all stem from a human donor with POMP-related autoinflammation and immune dysregulation (PRAID).

V usage is TRBV19 and J usage is TRBJ1-1; 8 bases align to TRBD1. This CDR3 comprises 13 residues. Germline CDR1 and CDR2: LNHDA and SQIVND (reference sequence). V shed 5 bases and J 5 bases; nucleotides not matched to a gene: 4. The CDR3 coding sequence is TGTGCCAGTAGTGCTGACAGGGGTACTGAAGCTTTCTTT. Protein product: CASSADRGTEAFF.

This clone was counted between two and nine times. V gene TRBV2 combines with J gene TRBJ2-7; no definite D call. The germline V gene encodes CDR1 SNHLY and CDR2 FYNNEI. Trimming shortened V by 3 bases and J by 9 bases, and 15 bases separated the two germline ends. CDR3 length: 13 residues. This CDR3 is CASSDLSSHRQYF. The CDR3 coding sequence is TGTGCCAGCAGTGATTTAAGTAGCCATAGGCAGTACTTC.

The genes are TRBV6-1 and TRBJ1-5; a possible D gene is TRBD1 (5 bases). Germline-derived CDR1 and CDR2 are MNHNS and SASEGT. The CDR3 length is 16 residues. Trimming left V 2 bases short and J 2 bases short, with 13 bases between. CDR3 amino acids: CASSEWGDQGNQPQHF. Written as DNA, the CDR3 is TGTGCCAGCAGTGAATGGGGGGACCAGGGCAATCAGCCCCAGCATTTT.

This clone was seen more than once but under ten times. The rearrangement uses TRBV7-6 and TRBJ1-3, with TRBD1 identical over 7 bases. The V gene end was trimmed by 3 bases and the J gene end by 1 base; junction bases not matched to a gene: 6. The CDR3 extends over 16 amino acids. From germline, CDR1 is SGHVS and CDR2 FNYEAQ. CDR3 DNA sequence: TGTGCCAGCAGCTTCTTGACAGGGCCGTCTGGAAACACCATATATTTT. Amino acid sequence: CASSFLTGPSGNTIYF.

This chain links TRBV19 with TRBJ2-6, with D maybe TRBD2 (5 bases). The CDR3 has 14 amino acids. V lost 6 bases to trimming and J lost 0 bases, with 6 bases between them. Germline V gene sequence: CDR1 LNHDA, CDR2 SQIVND (reference sequence). CDR3 sequence reads: CASSRDSGANVLTF. The CDR3 DNA reads TGTGCCAGTAGCCGGGACTCTGGGGCCAACGTCCTGACTTTC.

V and J are TRBV4-2 and TRBJ2-3; 10 bases agree with TRBD2. Germline lookup yields CDR1 LGHNA and CDR2 YNFKEQ. CDR3 size: 15 residues. With 4 bases clipped from V and 4 bases from J, the junction kept 5 bases outside the gene matches. CDR3 sequence (DNA): TGTGCCAGCAGCCGGGGACTAGCGCGGCCAGATACGCAGTATTTT. Translating it yields CASSRGLARPDTQYF.

This clone turned up a few times. CDR3: CATSSLQASISPQHF. For the CDR3, the DNA is TGTGCCACCAGCAGTCTACAGGCCTCAATCAGCCCCCAGCATTTT. This chain connects TRBV15 to TRBJ1-5, with D possibly being TRBD1 (5 bases). V was trimmed by 3 bases and J by 10 bases, leaving 19 bases between them. The CDR3 extends over 15 amino acids. Germline V gene lookup returns CDR1 LNHNV and CDR2 YYDKDF (reference sequence).

The genes are TRBV11-3 and TRBJ2-1; 7 bases align to TRBD2. Germline CDR1 SGHNT, CDR2 YENEEA. The V segment lost 5 bases and the J segment 4 bases; nucleotides outside the gene matches: 11. This CDR3 has 16 residues. Written as DNA, the CDR3 is TGTGCCAGCAGCCGTTCCGGGACTACCCCGTACAATGAGCAGTTCTTC. Amino acids: CASSRSGTTPYNEQFF.

The chain employs TRBV29-1 and TRBJ1-4, with D perhaps matching TRBD1 (5 bases). CDR1 SQVTM and CDR2 ANQGSEA come from the germline V gene. The V and J ends lost 1 base and 4 bases respectively, with 7 bases between them. This CDR3 has 13 amino acids. Here the CDR3 reads CSVEGDGNEKLFF. The CDR3, as DNA: TGCAGCGTTGAAGGGGACGGTAATGAAAAACTGTTTTTT.

The V gene is TRBV27, the J gene TRBJ1-4; TRBD1 agrees at 7 bases. The germline V gene encodes CDR1 MNHEY and CDR2 SMNVEV (reference sequence). Trimming took 5 bases from V and 0 from J; bases not matched to a gene: 9. The CDR3 runs 17 residues. CDR3 protein: CASSTIRDSATNEKLFF. CDR3 nucleotides: TGTGCCAGCAGTACTATCCGGGACAGTGCAACTAATGAAAAACTGTTTTTT.

This chain connects TRBV5-1 to TRBJ2-4; 9 nucleotides match TRBD2. Germline-derived CDR1 and CDR2 are SGHRS and YFSETQ. The CDR3 covers 15 residues. Trimming removed 10 bases from V and 1 base from J; junction bases left unmatched: 9. The CDR3 loop is CASRGGAEAKNIQYF. Written as DNA, the CDR3 is TGCGCCTCTCGCGGGGGGGCCGAGGCCAAAAACATTCAGTACTTC.

J is TRBJ2-7 and V is TRBV30; TRBD2 matches 8 bases. The germline V gene encodes CDR1 GTSNPN and CDR2 SVGIG (reference sequence). The trim removed 0 bases at V and 5 bases at J, leaving 9 bases unmatched. The CDR3 is 15 amino acids. CDR3 protein: CAWSVRSGRVHEQYF. CDR3 coding DNA: TGTGCCTGGAGTGTAAGGAGCGGGAGAGTCCACGAGCAGTACTTC.

The chain employs TRBV5-1 and TRBJ1-1, with D tentatively TRBD1 (5 bases). This CDR3 spans 14 amino acids. Germline assignment: CDR1 SGHRS and CDR2 YFSETQ. V lost 4 bases and J lost 4, with 14 bases in between. The DNA for the CDR3 is TGCGCCAGCAGCCCGGGGTTGGGGGGCACTGAAGCTTTCTTT. Its protein product is CASSPGLGGTEAFF.

This clone has just one count. CDR3 region: CASTRDRGRGVNTEAFF. In DNA, the CDR3 is TGCGCCAGCACTCGGGACAGGGGAAGGGGGGTGAACACTGAAGCTTTCTTT. This chain uses TRBV10-1 with TRBJ1-1; 10 bases agree with TRBD1. Germline trimming cut 7 bases from V and 0 bases from J; bases unmatched to any gene: 11. CDR3 size: 17 residues. In germline, CDR1 is WNHNN, CDR2 SYGVQD (reference sequence).

This chain links TRBV5-4 with TRBJ2-5, with D hard to call. The CDR3 is 13 residues long. Germline lookup yields CDR1 SGHNT and CDR2 YYREEE (reference sequence). V was trimmed by 0 bases and J by 2 bases, leaving 5 bases between them. For the CDR3, the DNA is TGTGCCAGCAGCTTGGGTCTGCAAGAGACCCAGTACTTC. Protein: CASSLGLQETQYF.

Here the CDR3 DNA reads TGCGCCAGCAGCTTGGTAGCGGGGGGGTCCAATGAGCAGTTCTTC. This sequence encodes CASSLVAGGSNEQFF. The rearrangement links TRBV5-1 to TRBJ2-1; 11 nucleotides line up with TRBD2. The germline CDR1 and CDR2 sequences are SGHRS and YFSETQ. The CDR3 loop spans 15 amino acids. V shed 0 bases, J shed 6 bases, and the junction held 2 bases outside the gene matches.

This clone has a handful of counts. The gene calls are TRBV5-1 and TRBJ1-2; no clear D. V was shortened by 1 base and J by 2 bases, with 6 bases between the two germline ends. Germline V gene data show CDR1 as SGHRS and CDR2 as YFSETQ. The CDR3 loop spans 13 amino acids. CDR3 coding DNA: TGCGCCAGCAGCTTGACCCCCAACTATGGCTACACCTTC. Its translation: CASSLTPNYGYTF.

The rearrangement links TRBV28 to TRBJ2-3; 7 bases fit TRBD2. The CDR3 is made up of 18 amino acids. From germline, CDR1 is MDHEN and CDR2 SYDVKM. V trimming: 3 bases; J trimming: 3 bases; junction bases outside the gene matches: 15. Written as DNA, the CDR3 is TGTGCCAGCAGTTTGGCCCCCCCCCTAGCGGTCGGGACAGATACGCAGTATTTT. Residues: CASSLAPPLAVGTDTQYF.

The CDR3 DNA is TGTGCCAGCAGTCTCAAAGGCACGAGACCCCCGAGATCGTCCCAGCATTTT. This encodes CASSLKGTRPPRSSQHF. The chain employs TRBV27 and TRBJ1-5; D is ambiguous. Trimming left V 5 bases short and J 11 bases short, with 28 bases between. Germline lookup yields CDR1 MNHEY and CDR2 SMNVEV (reference sequence). This CDR3 comprises 17 residues.

CDR3 in amino acids: CASSLRTGGATQYF. The CDR3, as DNA: TGTGCCAGCAGCTTAAGAACAGGGGGCGCGACCCAGTACTTC. The chain employs TRBV11-1 and TRBJ2-5; 9 bases line up with TRBD1. The CDR3 loop spans 14 amino acids. The V gene's germline CDR1 is SGHAT and CDR2 FQDESV (reference sequence). The J segment lost 7 bases and the V segment lost 2 bases, leaving 5 bases of the junction unmatched.

This chain links TRBV28 with TRBJ1-1; the D gene is possibly TRBD1 (6 bases). V was shortened by 10 bases and J by 4 bases, with 22 bases between the two germline ends. This CDR3 comprises 15 residues. Per the germline V gene, CDR1 is MDHEN and CDR2 is SYDVKM. The DNA for the CDR3 is TGTGCCACCACCCTTAATTGGAGAGGGGGCACTGAAGCTTTCTTT. This codes for CATTLNWRGGTEAFF.

The chain uses TRBV5-1 and TRBJ1-1; D remains unclear. CDR3 length: 15 amino acids. Between the trimmed V and J ends, which lost 0 bases and 4 bases, there was a span of 13 bases. Germline-derived CDR1 and CDR2 are SGHRS and YFSETQ. CDR3 amino acids: CASSLARLGRTEAFF. In nucleotides, the CDR3 is TGCGCCAGCAGCTTGGCCAGGTTAGGGCGCACTGAAGCTTTCTTT.

This clone was counted once. This chain uses TRBV28 with TRBJ1-5; D gene ambiguous. Germline values: CDR1 MDHEN, CDR2 SYDVKM. Trimming took off 1 base at V and 9 bases at J, with 13 bases between the two ends. This CDR3 is 14 amino acids long. The CDR3 protein is CASSLLSTKGPQHF. DNA of the CDR3: TGTGCCAGCAGTTTATTATCCACGAAGGGGCCCCAGCATTTT.

V usage is TRBV28 and J usage is TRBJ2-1, with D possibly TRBD1 on 6 matching bases. Germline-derived CDR1 and CDR2 are MDHEN and SYDVKM. V was clipped by 3 bases and J by 4 bases, with 7 bases between them. This CDR3 has 13 residues. DNA of the CDR3: TGTGCCAGCAGTTTTAGGGGGTACAATGAGCAGTTCTTC. This gives the protein CASSFRGYNEQFF.

The chain combines TRBV9 with TRBJ1-2; D is undetermined. This CDR3 is 15 amino acids long. The germline gives CDR1 SGDLS, CDR2 YYNGEE. V was clipped by 4 bases and J by 4 bases, with 17 bases between them. The CDR3 DNA follows: TGTGCCAGCAGCACGCGCCCGGCGGGAGTCTATGGCTACACCTTC. This encodes CASSTRPAGVYGYTF. Using reference TRBV9 and TRBJ1-2 for the parts outside the CDR3, the full variable domain is DSGVTQTPKHLITATGQRVTLRCSPRSGDLSVYWYQQSLDQGLQFLIQYYNGEERAKGNILERFSAQQFPDLHSELNLSSLELGDSALYFCASSTRPAGVYGYTFGSGTRLTVV.

The V call is TRBV10-2, the J call TRBJ2-7; no clear D gene. Germline V CDR1 and CDR2: WSHSY, SAAADI. The V end lost 6 bases, the J end lost 3 bases, and 9 bases lay between the germline ends. There are 12 residues in the CDR3. CDR3 residues: CASRGGGYEQYF. For the CDR3, the DNA is TGCGCCAGCAGGGGCGGCGGCTACGAGCAGTACTTC.

This clone came up a few times. The chain couples TRBV6-5 to TRBJ1-5, with a tentative D call TRBD1 (6 bases). The CDR3 has 13 residues. Trimming cost V 4 bases and J 4 bases, with 8 bases left between them. Germline V gives CDR1 MNHEY, CDR2 SVGAGI. DNA for the CDR3: TGTGCCAGCAGTTCAGACAGGAATCAGCCCCAGCATTTT. Its translation: CASSSDRNQPQHF.